This T cell receptor beta chain was captured in a study of T-cell memory formation after mild COVID-19. At the level of the study: Largely donor-specific sequence clusters came from two donors.

Barcoded TCR alpha and TCR beta cDNA libraries with UMIs came from 5'RACE using constant-segment primers. One entry per CDR3 protein, called by TCRdb with MiXCR from the 5' RACE reads. The sample shows roughly 600,000 distinct CDR3 sequences, about 20% of them seen only once. The CDR3 sequence is 16 residues long. Germline V CDR1 and CDR2: LGHNA, YSLEER. V was pared by 0 bases and J by 3 bases, with 15 bases between. The sequence was collected from an adult woman who had mild COVID-19 (a few samples of this study predate the infection). Cell type and time point are not known. The gene calls are TRBV4-3 and TRBJ2-7; D is uncertain. What was sequenced was PBMCs or a T cell subset sorted from them (not recorded which). The CDR3 nucleotides are TGCGCCAGCAGCCAAGATCAAAGCGTGATCAACTACGAGCAGTACTTC. Translated, it gives CASSQDQSVINYEQYF.